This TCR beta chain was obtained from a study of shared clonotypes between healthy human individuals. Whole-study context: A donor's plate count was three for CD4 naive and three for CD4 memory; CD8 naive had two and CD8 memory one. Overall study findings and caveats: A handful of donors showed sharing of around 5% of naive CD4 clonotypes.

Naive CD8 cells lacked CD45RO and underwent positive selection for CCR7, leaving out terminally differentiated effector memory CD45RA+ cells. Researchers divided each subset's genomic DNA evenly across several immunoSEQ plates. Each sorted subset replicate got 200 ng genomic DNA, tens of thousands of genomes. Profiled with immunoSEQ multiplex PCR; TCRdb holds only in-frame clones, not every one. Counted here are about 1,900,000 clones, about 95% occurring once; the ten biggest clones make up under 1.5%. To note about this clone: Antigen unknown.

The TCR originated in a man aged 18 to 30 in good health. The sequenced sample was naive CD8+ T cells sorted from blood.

The CDR3 DNA sequence: TGTGCCAGCAGTCAGAGACTGGGCCCTGAAGCTTTCTTT. This sequence encodes CASSQRLGPEAFF. The chain combines TRBV27 with TRBJ1-1; D is unresolved. The CDR3 has 13 amino acids. Germline V gives CDR1 MNHEY, CDR2 SMNVEV (reference sequence). V was shortened by 5 bases and J by 6 bases, with 13 bases between the two germline ends.